The next 29 T cell receptor beta chains were all read from a single sample in a study of T-cell reconstitution after alpha-beta-depleted transplantation in children. This sample's TCRbeta library carried unique molecular identifier barcodes. A single record per CDR3 protein comes from TCRdb applying MiXCR to the PCR reads. The table has more than 200,000 distinct CDR3 sequences, roughly a quarter seen once; the top ten hold 2.6%. The sample consisted of PBMCs, taken before TCRalphabeta/CD19-depleted stem cell transplant. These TCRs come from a girl aged 2-9 years with Fanconi anemia, due to receive a stem cell transplant.

This clonotype was observed many times. The chain combines TRBV6-5 with TRBJ2-1; TRBD2 agrees at 13 bases. V lost 4 bases to trimming and J lost 7 bases; unmatched junction nucleotides: 13. The V gene's germline CDR1 is MNHEY and CDR2 SVGAGI. The CDR3 is 18 residues long. In nucleotides, the CDR3 is TGTGCCAGCAGTTGGGACGGAGCAGGACTAGCGGGAGTGAATGAGCAGTTCTTC. It codes for CASSWDGAGLAGVNEQFF.

This rearrangement joins TRBV25-1 to TRBJ1-4, with D perhaps TRBD1 (5 bases). V lost 7 bases and J 8 bases, leaving 20 bases between the germline ends. Germline V lookup: CDR1 MGHDK, CDR2 SYGVNS. The CDR3 runs to 15 residues. CDR3: CASTPSIGQGEKLFF. The CDR3 DNA follows: TGTGCCAGCACCCCATCAATAGGGCAGGGAGAAAAACTGTTTTTT. Variable domain in full (rest from reference TRBV25-1 and TRBJ1-4): EADIYQTPRYLVIGTGKKITLECSQTMGHDKMYWYQQDPGMELHLIHYSYGVNSTEKGDLSSESTVSRIRTEHFPLTLESARPSHTSQYLCASTPSIGQGEKLFFGSGTQLSVL.

This clonotype has a handful of counts. The genes are TRBV12-3 or TRBV12-4 and TRBJ1-2, with D perhaps matching TRBD1 (5 bases). The CDR3 sequence is 13 residues long. With 4 bases removed from V and 6 bases from J, the gap between germline ends came to 12 bases. CDR3 DNA: TGTGCCAGCAGTTCCCCAGGGAAAAATGGCTACACCTTC. As protein: CASSSPGKNGYTF.

This clonotype showed up many times. The chain joins TRBV29-1 to TRBJ1-2; D remains unclear. The CDR3 extends over 14 amino acids. V dropped 3 bases and J dropped 4 bases, with 15 bases sitting between them. Per germline, CDR1 SQVTM and CDR2 ANQGSEA. In nucleotides, the CDR3 is TGCAGCGTTGAGGACCAAGGGCCCGTCTATGGCTACACCTTC. Amino acids: CSVEDQGPVYGYTF.

The V call is TRBV7-2, the J call TRBJ2-3; no reliable D call. CDR3 length: 14 residues. V lost 1 base and J lost 0, with 5 bases in between. Germline-derived CDR1 and CDR2 are SGHTA and FQGNSA. The CDR3 region is CASSLVISTDTQYF. DNA of the CDR3: TGTGCCAGCAGCTTAGTCATTAGCACAGATACGCAGTATTTT.

The sample holds many counts of this clonotype. The rearrangement joins TRBV10-3 to TRBJ2-7; tentatively, D is TRBD2 (6 bases). There are 15 residues in the CDR3. Germline V gene sequence: CDR1 ENHRY, CDR2 SYGVKD. The V gene lost 7 bases and the J gene lost 3 bases, with 19 bases spanning the gap. The CDR3 coding sequence is TGTGCCATCAAAACTTCTACGGGAGCAGGCTACGAGCAGTACTTC. Translating it yields CAIKTSTGAGYEQYF.

This clonotype came up many times. This sequence joins TRBV7-8 and TRBJ2-3; 13 bases match TRBD2. The ends lost 6 bases at V and 1 base at J; junction bases unmatched: 7. The CDR3 loop spans 17 amino acids. Germline V gives CDR1 SGHVS, CDR2 FQNEAQ. The CDR3 sequence: CASSKLAGGPGTDTQYF. As DNA, the CDR3 is TGTGCCAGCAGTAAACTAGCGGGGGGGCCTGGCACAGATACGCAGTATTTT.

In the case of this clonotype: The conserved phenylalanine or tryptophan is not found at the CDR3 terminus, so this likely reflects a read error. The chain uses TRBV12-3 or TRBV12-4 and TRBJ1-1; TRBD1 aligns across 8 bases. V shed 0 bases, J shed 5 bases, and the junction held 8 bases outside the gene matches. The CDR3 sequence is 16 residues long. This CDR3 reads CASSLAPGGGGTEAFC. In DNA form, the CDR3 reads TGTGCCAGCAGTTTAGCGCCAGGGGGCGGGGGGACTGAAGCTTTCTGT.

The rearrangement uses TRBV20-1 and TRBJ2-1; D gene uncertain. Looked up from germline, CDR1 is DFQATT and CDR2 is SNEGSKA (reference sequence). This CDR3 is 13 amino acids long. Here the CDR3 DNA reads TGCAGCCGAAAGAAAAGCTCCTACAATGAGCAGTTCTTC. Its protein product is CSRKKSSYNEQFF.

The chain has TRBV20-1 and TRBJ1-5; D gene uncertain. The CDR3 totals 11 residues. Germline CDR1 DFQATT, CDR2 SNEGSKA (reference sequence). Trimming cost V 7 bases and J 5 bases, with 9 bases left between them. The CDR3 bases are TGCAGTGTCGACTCCGATCAGCCCCAGCATTTT. Translation: CSVDSDQPQHF.

The table lists this clonotype with a few counts. The rearrangement joins TRBV7-9 to TRBJ2-2; no definite D call. Germline V lookup: CDR1 SEHNR, CDR2 FQNEAQ (reference sequence). V lost 2 bases to trimming and J lost 5 bases, with 9 bases between them. The CDR3 length is 14 residues. The CDR3 spells CASSLLLGTGELFF. Written as DNA, the CDR3 is TGTGCCAGCAGCTTACTCTTGGGGACCGGGGAGCTGTTTTTT.

In its sample, this clonotype was seen many times. This chain connects TRBV12-3 or TRBV12-4 to TRBJ2-3, with a possible D match to TRBD1 (6 bases). The V end lost 6 bases, the J end lost 6 bases, and 16 bases lay between the germline ends. The CDR3 spans 14 residues. The CDR3 nucleotides read TGTGCCAGCAGCTACTCAGGGGTCCCGGATACGCAGTATTTT. Translated: CASSYSGVPDTQYF.

This clonotype was seen repeatedly, ten times or more. The chain recombines TRBV29-1 with TRBJ2-5; D remains unclear. The CDR3 is 12 residues long. Deletions cut 4 bases from V and 0 bases from J, with 6 bases between. Per the germline V gene, CDR1 is SQVTM and CDR2 is ANQGSEA. The CDR3: CSVVGHQETQYF. As DNA, the CDR3 is TGCAGCGTTGTGGGCCACCAAGAGACCCAGTACTTC.

This sequence joins TRBV28 and TRBJ1-5; TRBD1 is a possible D gene (6 bases). V was cut by 8 bases and J by 3 bases, with 11 bases left in between. The length of the CDR3 is 13 residues. Germline V lookup: CDR1 MDHEN, CDR2 SYDVKM. CDR3 loop: CASSRTVNQPQHF. In nucleotides, the CDR3 is TGTGCCAGCTCCCGGACAGTCAATCAGCCCCAGCATTTT.

The chain employs TRBV29-1 and TRBJ2-1, with TRBD1 matching 10 bases. In germline, CDR1 is SQVTM, CDR2 ANQGSEA. The V segment lost 7 bases and the J segment 6 bases; nucleotides outside the gene matches: 9. The CDR3 contains 14 residues. The CDR3 region is CSDGTGTGVNEQFF. CDR3 nucleotide sequence: TGCAGCGACGGCACCGGGACAGGGGTCAATGAGCAGTTCTTC.

This clonotype was seen a handful of times. The chain couples TRBV12-5 to TRBJ2-3; 7 bases align to TRBD2. V gave up 1 base and J gave up 8 bases; unmatched junction bases: 12. The CDR3 totals 16 residues. Germline CDR1 LGHNT, CDR2 FRNRAP. CDR3 nucleotides: TGTGCTAGTGGTTTGGCAGTGAGGGAGGGTATTGTTACGCAGTATTTT. This codes for CASGLAVREGIVTQYF.

This clonotype was detected many times. The J gene is TRBJ2-3, the V gene TRBV20-1; 8 bases agree with TRBD2. CDR1 is DFQATT and CDR2 is SNEGSKA in the germline V gene (reference sequence). After removal of 6 bases from V and 1 base from J, the junction contained 3 bases not matched to a gene. This CDR3 contains 13 residues. CDR3 nucleotides: TGCAGTGCCGAAGCGGGAGGCACAGATACGCAGTATTTT. It translates to CSAEAGGTDTQYF.

This rearrangement joins TRBV29-1 to TRBJ2-7; 11 bases map to TRBD2. The CDR3 consists of 16 residues. The V gene end was trimmed by 0 bases and the J gene end by 0 bases; junction bases not matched to a gene: 4. In germline, CDR1 is SQVTM, CDR2 ANQGSEA. In DNA form, the CDR3 reads TGCAGCGTTGAAGATCTTGGGACTAGCGGCTCCTACGAGCAGTACTTC. Its protein is CSVEDLGTSGSYEQYF.

This clonotype was picked up many times. Here the CDR3 reads CATSDLYHNEQFF. The CDR3 region has the DNA TGTGCCACCAGTGATTTGTATCACAATGAGCAGTTCTTC. The J gene is TRBJ2-1, the V gene TRBV24-1; D remains ambiguous. This CDR3 comprises 13 residues. In germline, CDR1 is KGHDR, CDR2 SFDVKD. The ends were cut back, 0 bases at V and 5 bases at J, with 4 bases in the middle.

V and J are TRBV7-9 and TRBJ2-1; 11 nucleotides align to TRBD2. CDR3 size: 15 residues. Losses at the gene ends were 5 bases for V and 6 bases for J; bases not matched to a gene: 6. Per the germline V gene, CDR1 is SEHNR and CDR2 is FQNEAQ (reference sequence). The CDR3 DNA reads as TGTGCCAGCAGCGGCCTAGCGGGAGGTTTCAATGAGCAGTTCTTC. It specifies CASSGLAGGFNEQFF.

The chain recombines TRBV12-3 or TRBV12-4 with TRBJ1-1; 10 bases agree with TRBD1. This CDR3 contains 15 residues. V gave up 4 bases and J gave up 1 base; unmatched junction bases: 3. CDR3 in DNA: TGTGCCAGCAGTTGGGACAGGGGATCGAACACTGAAGCTTTCTTT. This gives the protein CASSWDRGSNTEAFF.

This clonotype came up many times. V gene TRBV12-3 or TRBV12-4 combines with J gene TRBJ2-7; perhaps D is TRBD1 or TRBD2 (5 bases each). V was clipped by 5 bases and J by 6 bases, with 17 bases between them. The length of the CDR3 is 14 residues. CDR3 in DNA: TGTGCCAGCAGTCAAGGGACGGCCCAATCCGAGCAGTACTTC. As protein: CASSQGTAQSEQYF.

This clonotype was seen just once. This chain connects TRBV20-1 to TRBJ1-1; D remains unclear. The germline V gene encodes CDR1 DFQATT and CDR2 SNEGSKA (reference sequence). V was shortened by 4 bases and J by 4 bases, with 13 bases between the two germline ends. This CDR3 comprises 13 residues. Written as DNA, the CDR3 is TGCAGTGCTAAGGGAGGGTTGAGCACTGAAGCTTTCTTT. Protein product: CSAKGGLSTEAFF.

CDR3 nucleotide sequence: TGTGCCAGCAGCCGAACTCAGAAAGGGTTGGCTAATGAAAAACTGTTTTTT. Its protein is CASSRTQKGLANEKLFF. The gene calls are TRBV4-2 and TRBJ1-4; the D is unclear. The germline V gene encodes CDR1 LGHNA and CDR2 YNFKEQ. The germline V and J ends were trimmed by 4 bases and 3 bases, with 18 bases remaining between them. The CDR3 contains 17 residues.

The sample holds a few counts of this clonotype. The chain recombines TRBV30 with TRBJ2-1; no clear D. Germline loops: CDR1 GTSNPN, CDR2 SVGIG (reference sequence). Trimming removed 3 bases at V and 9 bases at J, with 6 bases between. CDR3 length equals 10 residues. CDR3 sequence: CAWSQTEQFF. CDR3 in DNA: TGTGCCTGGAGCCAAACTGAGCAGTTCTTC.

The table lists this clonotype with many counts. The rearrangement joins TRBV6-5 to TRBJ2-1, with TRBD1 identical over 7 bases. CDR1 and CDR2 (germline): MNHEY, SVGAGI. The CDR3 sequence is 14 residues long. The ends lost 8 bases at V and 6 bases at J; junction bases unmatched: 10. The CDR3 loop reads CASCNRGYRNEQFF. The CDR3 region has the DNA TGTGCCAGCTGTAACAGGGGATACCGCAATGAGCAGTTCTTC.

This clonotype occurred a few times. This rearrangement joins TRBV14 to TRBJ2-5; 12 nucleotides line up with TRBD2. This CDR3 contains 17 residues. V shed 4 bases, J shed 1 base, and the junction held 7 bases outside the gene matches. CDR1 is SGHDN and CDR2 is FVKESK in the germline V gene. CDR3 region: CASSPGTSGYTQETQYF. CDR3 bases: TGTGCCAGCAGCCCCGGGACTAGCGGGTATACCCAAGAGACCCAGTACTTC.

In this sample, this clonotype turned up many times. V is TRBV9 and J is TRBJ2-1; TRBD2 agrees at 7 bases. CDR3 length: 17 amino acids. The germline V gene has CDR1 SGDLS and CDR2 YYNGEE. The ends lost 0 bases at V and 7 bases at J; junction bases unmatched: 13. The CDR3 bases are TGTGCCAGCAGCGTAGACCCTCCGGGACTAACCTCAAATGAGCAGTTCTTC. Translation: CASSVDPPGLTSNEQFF.

The V and J genes are TRBV10-1 and TRBJ2-4; D may match TRBD1 or TRBD2 (5 bases each). This CDR3 is built from 14 residues. The V gene lost 2 bases and the J gene lost 6 bases, with 11 bases spanning the gap. Looked up from germline, CDR1 is WNHNN and CDR2 is SYGVQD (reference sequence). Here the CDR3 DNA reads TGCGCCAGCAGTGAGGGGGCAGGGAGAAACATTCAGTACTTC. This translates into CASSEGAGRNIQYF.